The T cell receptor beta chain described here comes from a study of early T cells in non-severe SARS-CoV-2 infection. The V gene lost 3 bases and the J gene lost 1 base, with 8 bases spanning the gap. Looked up from germline, CDR1 is SQVTM and CDR2 is ANQGSEA. The CDR3 spans 13 residues. TCRdb ran MiXCR on the 5' RACE reads and lists one entry per CDR3 protein. The profile covers 55,000 to 80,000 distinct CDR3 sequences, with roughly 9% appearing a single time and around 15% taken by the ten largest. This receptor was taken from an adult who was a healthcare worker with PCR-confirmed SARS-CoV-2 infection or an uninfected control (not recorded which). The sample was whole blood, taken at baseline. This rearrangement joins TRBV29-1 to TRBJ2-3; D may match TRBD1 or TRBD2 (5 bases each). CDR3 loop: CSVDTGRTDTQYF. CDR3 bases: TGCAGCGTTGACACGGGGCGCACAGATACGCAGTATTTT.